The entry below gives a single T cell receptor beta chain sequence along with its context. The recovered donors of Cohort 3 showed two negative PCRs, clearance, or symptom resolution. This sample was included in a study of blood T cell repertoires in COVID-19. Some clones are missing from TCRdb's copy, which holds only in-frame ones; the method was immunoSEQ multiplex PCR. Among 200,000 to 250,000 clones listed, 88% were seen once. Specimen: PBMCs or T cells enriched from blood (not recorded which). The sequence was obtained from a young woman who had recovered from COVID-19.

The CDR3 loop reads CASTGQGRETQYF. The CDR3 nucleotides are TGTGCCAGCACAGGACAGGGTCGAGAGACCCAGTACTTC. The gene calls are TRBV2 and TRBJ2-5; 8 bases agree with TRBD1. This CDR3 region has 13 residues. After removal of 7 bases from V and 4 bases from J, the junction contained 5 bases not matched to a gene. CDR1 SNHLY and CDR2 FYNNEI come from the germline V gene.